The clone carrying this T cell receptor beta chain was recorded only once. TCRdb's copy holds only in-frame clones and misses some; the assay was immunoSEQ multiplex PCR. In the table there are some 73,000 clones, more than 60% of which are singletons. The data originate from a study of blood T cell repertoires in COVID-19. V lost 1 base and J lost 3, with 13 bases in between. CDR1 is MGHRA and CDR2 is YSYEKL in the germline V gene. This CDR3 region has 16 residues. The source is a man aged 60 to 75 with acute or convalescent COVID-19. The chain couples TRBV4-1 to TRBJ2-1; maybe TRBD2 (6 bases). The sequenced material came from peripheral blood. This chain's CDR3 is CASSQGTGRNYNEQFF. CDR3 coding DNA: TGCGCCAGCAGCCAAGGTACCGGGAGAAACTACAATGAGCAGTTCTTC.